The rows below give T cell receptor beta chains drawn from one sample of a study of shared clonotypes between healthy human individuals. Sequencing was performed with immunoSEQ multiplex PCR; in TCRdb, only in-frame clones are kept and a portion is missing. Seen here are over a million clones, around 78% observed once, and the top ten hold 0.5% to 0.6%. Source material: memory CD4+ T cells from PBMCs. The receptors stem from a young man in good health. Some clones in this sample may be carry-over from other donors' samples. The CDR3 runs from the conserved cysteine through the conserved F or W. Each record gives: V gene, clone size, D gene, J gene, CDR3 protein, CDR3 DNA. D genes are given only for firm matches. Clone size is stated in some rows and not others, as once, few, many or a class when expanded.

TRBV28,.,.,TRBJ1-2,CASKTPGFGGYTF,TGTGCCAGCAAGACCCCCGGTTTTGGTGGCTACACCTTC
TRBV15,.,.,TRBJ2-1,CATSRDEAEYEQFF,TGTGCCACCAGCAGAGATGAAGCGGAGTATGAGCAGTTCTTC
TRBV11-1,.,TRBD1,TRBJ2-7,CASSTPDRTGEQYF,TGTGCCAGCAGCACACCGGACAGGACGGGCGAGCAGTACTTC
TRBV11-2,.,.,TRBJ2-7,CASSLRSNSYEQYF,TGTGCCAGCAGCTTACGTTCAAACTCCTACGAGCAGTACTTC
TRBV27,.,TRBD2,TRBJ2-1,CASSLRMKGLAGVGLGTEQFF,TGTGCCAGCAGTTTACGAATGAAGGGACTAGCGGGAGTCGGTCTTGGGACTGAGCAGTTCTTC
TRBV7-9,.,.,TRBJ1-5,CASSFAHRTGLYSNQPQHF,TGTGCCAGCAGCTTCGCCCACCGTACAGGGCTTTATAGCAATCAGCCCCAGCATTTT
TRBV6-6,few,.,TRBJ1-2,CASRAGGNYGYTF,TGTGCCAGCAGGGCCGGAGGTAACTATGGCTACACCTTC
TRBV4-2,.,.,TRBJ2-1,CASSPTGHSFVQFF,TGTGCCAGCAGCCCTACGGGACACTCTTTTGTGCAGTTCTTC
TRBV5-6,few,.,TRBJ1-5,CASSRGGNQPQHF,TGTGCCAGCAGCAGGGGGGGAAATCAGCCCCAGCATTTT
TRBV29-1,.,.,TRBJ2-5,CSSWLGQPSGGQYF,TGCAGCTCCTGGTTGGGGCAGCCCTCTGGGGGCCAGTACTTC
TRBV30,once,.,TRBJ2-3,CAWRGKDSSSTDTQYF,TGTGCCTGGAGGGGAAAGGACAGTTCATCCACAGATACGCAGTATTTT
TRBV30,.,TRBD1,TRBJ1-2,CAWSMSGGYFIYGYTF,TGTGCCTGGAGTATGTCAGGGGGTTATTTTATCTATGGCTACACCTTC
TRBV7-8,.,TRBD2,TRBJ2-1,CASRKDRGLATHEQFF,TGTGCCAGCAGGAAAGATCGGGGACTAGCGACGCATGAGCAGTTCTTC
TRBV2,.,.,TRBJ1-1,CASTGRGTEAFF,TGTGCCAGCACAGGGCGGGGCACTGAAGCTTTCTTT
TRBV6-1,.,.,TRBJ1-5,CASSEIGGQPQHF,TGTGCCAGCAGTGAAATAGGCGGTCAGCCCCAGCATTTT
TRBV11-2,once,.,TRBJ2-3,CASSFSGALNTQYF,TGTGCCAGCAGCTTCTCGGGGGCATTGAATACGCAGTATTTT
TRBV6-1,few,TRBD1,TRBJ1-5,CASRLGTGEQPQHF,TGTGCCAGTCGGCTTGGGACAGGGGAACAGCCCCAGCATTTT
TRBV19,.,.,TRBJ1-5,CASSTRANSNQPQHF,TGTGCCAGTAGTACCCGGGCGAATAGCAATCAGCCCCAGCATTTT
TRBV7-2,.,.,TRBJ2-1,CASSLAVLNNEQFF,TGTGCCAGCAGCTTAGCGGTACTAAACAATGAGCAGTTCTTC
TRBV20-1,.,.,TRBJ1-1,CSAQMGTEAFF,TGCAGTGCCCAAATGGGAACTGAAGCTTTCTTT
TRBV28,.,.,TRBJ2-7,CASWDGSSYEQYF,TGTGCCAGTTGGGACGGGAGCTCCTACGAGCAGTACTTC
TRBV2,.,TRBD2,TRBJ2-3,CASRMASGGTDTQYF,TGTGCCAGCAGAATGGCTAGCGGAGGAACAGATACGCAGTATTTT
TRBV15,.,.,TRBJ1-2,CATSRDQGLYGYTF,TGTGCCACCAGCAGAGATCAGGGGCTTTACGGCTACACCTTC
TRBV5-1,.,TRBD2,TRBJ2-7,CASSPRRAGALEQYF,TGCGCCAGCAGCCCCCGGAGAGCGGGAGCTCTCGAGCAGTACTTC
TRBV5-1,.,.,TRBJ1-4,CASSRDVREKLFF,TGCGCCAGCTCTCGTGATGTGCGTGAAAAACTGTTTTTT
TRBV2,.,TRBD1,TRBJ2-2,CASRGQGAVGELFF,TGTGCCAGCAGGGGACAGGGGGCTGTCGGGGAGCTGTTTTTT
TRBV7-3,.,TRBD1,TRBJ1-2,CASSQDRGHGYTF,TGTGCCAGCAGCCAAGACAGGGGGCATGGCTACACCTTC
TRBV5-6,.,.,TRBJ1-3,CASSWSSYFSGNTIYF,TGTGCCAGCAGCTGGTCGTCATACTTTTCCGGAAACACCATATATTTT
TRBV5-1,.,TRBD2,TRBJ2-1,CASKSGRATGGNEQFF,TGCGCCAGCAAGAGCGGGAGGGCCACAGGGGGAAATGAGCAGTTCTTC
TRBV19,.,TRBD1,TRBJ2-7,CASKTAGGYEQYF,TGTGCCAGTAAAACGGCAGGGGGCTACGAGCAGTACTTC
TRBV5-1,.,TRBD2,TRBJ2-3,CASSLVAGAGDTQYF,TGCGCCAGCAGCTTGGTAGCGGGAGCTGGAGATACGCAGTATTTT
TRBV4-2,few,.,TRBJ1-2,CASSQGLGVYGYTF,TGTGCCAGCAGCCAAGGGTTAGGGGTGTATGGCTACACCTTC
TRBV2,.,TRBD2,TRBJ2-1,CASSRSAGGSNEQFF,TGTGCCAGCAGCCGTTCAGCGGGAGGTTCTAATGAGCAGTTCTTC
TRBV5-1,.,TRBD2,TRBJ2-1,CASSWGFTGRASNEQFF,TGCGCCAGCAGCTGGGGGTTTACGGGGAGGGCCTCCAATGAGCAGTTCTTC
TRBV27,few,TRBD1,TRBJ1-2,CASSLYPGGSGYTF,TGTGCCAGCAGTTTATACCCAGGGGGCAGTGGCTACACCTTC
TRBV27,.,.,TRBJ1-4,CASRIQAGLPNEKLFF,TGTGCCAGCAGAATACAGGCAGGGCTCCCTAATGAAAAACTGTTTTTT
TRBV10-3,.,.,TRBJ2-3,CAISESSGRALSDTQYF,TGTGCCATCAGTGAGTCGAGCGGGCGGGCGTTGTCAGATACGCAGTATTTT
TRBV7-2,few,TRBD1,TRBJ1-5,CASSPRGPGQPQHF,TGTGCCAGCAGCCCGAGGGGGCCGGGTCAGCCCCAGCATTTT
TRBV7-2,many,.,TRBJ2-3,CASSLAGIASTDTQYF,TGTGCCAGCAGCTTAGCTGGGATAGCTAGCACAGATACGCAGTATTTT
TRBV2,.,.,TRBJ1-5,CASSDRAISNQPQHF,TGTGCCAGCAGTGACCGTGCGATTAGCAATCAGCCCCAGCATTTT
TRBV19,.,.,TRBJ1-2,CASSMPSENYGYTF,TGTGCCAGTAGTATGCCGTCCGAAAACTATGGCTACACCTTC
TRBV30,.,TRBD2,TRBJ2-3,CAWSVLADSTDTQYF,TGTGCCTGGAGTGTGCTAGCGGACAGCACAGATACGCAGTATTTT
TRBV30,few,TRBD2,TRBJ2-7,CAWSGGRGSYEQYF,TGTGCCTGGAGTGGCGGGAGGGGCTCCTACGAGCAGTACTTC
TRBV18,.,TRBD2,TRBJ2-7,CASSPKASGGPYEQYF,TGTGCCAGCTCACCAAAGGCTAGCGGGGGACCCTACGAGCAGTACTTC
TRBV19,few,TRBD2,TRBJ2-5,CASSISPSGKETQYF,TGTGCCAGTAGTATTTCCCCTAGCGGGAAAGAGACCCAGTACTTC
TRBV19,many,.,TRBJ1-2,CASRQRDYGYTF,TGTGCCAGTAGACAGAGGGACTATGGCTACACCTTC
TRBV4-1,.,.,TRBJ2-6,CASSQRITTTGGANVLTF,TGCGCCAGCAGCCAACGAATTACGACCACCGGTGGGGCCAACGTCCTGACTTTC
TRBV6-1,.,TRBD1,TRBJ1-1,CASRTGGAGTEAFF,TGTGCCAGCAGAACAGGGGGCGCGGGCACTGAAGCTTTCTTT
TRBV4-2,.,TRBD2,TRBJ2-2,CASSQGVYAAGGLNTGELFF,TGTGCCAGCAGCCAAGGAGTTTACGCAGCGGGAGGCCTGAACACCGGGGAGCTGTTTTTT
TRBV11-2,.,.,TRBJ2-5,CASSFSGGQETQYF,TGTGCCAGCAGCTTTAGCGGAGGGCAAGAGACCCAGTACTTC
TRBV9,.,.,TRBJ2-1,CASSGFLEGLDEQFF,TGTGCCAGCTCTGGGTTCTTGGAGGGTTTGGATGAGCAGTTCTTC
TRBV7-3,.,TRBD1,TRBJ1-2,CASSKTGGVSGYTF,TGTGCCAGCAGTAAAACAGGGGGCGTTAGTGGCTACACCTTC
TRBV5-1,.,.,TRBJ1-4,CASRPDTSNEKLFF,TGCGCCAGCAGGCCCGACACCAGTAATGAAAAACTGTTTTTT
TRBV7-3,.,.,TRBJ2-1,CASSFERASYNEQFF,TGTGCCAGCAGCTTCGAGCGGGCCAGTTACAATGAGCAGTTCTTC
TRBV4-2,.,.,TRBJ1-2,CASSLTGGGDIFLGYTF,TGTGCCAGCAGCCTAACTGGGGGGGGCGATATCTTCCTGGGCTACACCTTC